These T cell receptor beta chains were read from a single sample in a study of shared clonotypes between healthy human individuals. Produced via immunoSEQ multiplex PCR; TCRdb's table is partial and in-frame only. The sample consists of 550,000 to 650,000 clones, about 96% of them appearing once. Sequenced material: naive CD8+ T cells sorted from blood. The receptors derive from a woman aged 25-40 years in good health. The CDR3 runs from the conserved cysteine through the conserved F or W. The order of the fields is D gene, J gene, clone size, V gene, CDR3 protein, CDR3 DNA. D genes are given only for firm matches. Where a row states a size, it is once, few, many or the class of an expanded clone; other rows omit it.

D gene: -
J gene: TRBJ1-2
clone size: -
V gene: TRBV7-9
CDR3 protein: CASSAGTSPRYGYTF
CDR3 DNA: TGTGCCAGCAGCGCAGGGACATCCCCTCGCTATGGCTACACCTTC

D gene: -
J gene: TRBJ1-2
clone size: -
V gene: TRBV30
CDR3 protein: CAWAQGFGSGYTF
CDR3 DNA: TGTGCCTGGGCGCAGGGGTTTGGGAGTGGCTACACCTTC

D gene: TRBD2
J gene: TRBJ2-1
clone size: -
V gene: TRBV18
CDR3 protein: CASSPRELAGGGSYNEQFF
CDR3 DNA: TGTGCCAGCTCACCACGGGAACTAGCGGGAGGGGGTTCCTACAATGAGCAGTTCTTC

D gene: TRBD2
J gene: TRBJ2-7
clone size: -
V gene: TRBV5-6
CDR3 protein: CASSYWGTSYEQYF
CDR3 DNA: TGTGCCAGCAGCTATTGGGGGACTAGCTACGAGCAGTACTTC

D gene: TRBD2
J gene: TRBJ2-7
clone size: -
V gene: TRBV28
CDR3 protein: CASRTSQTYEQYF
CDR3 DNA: TGTGCCAGCAGGACTAGCCAGACCTACGAGCAGTACTTC

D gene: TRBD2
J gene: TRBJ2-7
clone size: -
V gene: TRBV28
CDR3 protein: CASSLVGGSSYEQYF
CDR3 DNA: TGTGCCAGCAGTTTAGTGGGAGGGAGCTCCTACGAGCAGTACTTC

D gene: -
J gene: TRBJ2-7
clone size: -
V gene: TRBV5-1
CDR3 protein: CASSYGTGGYEQYF
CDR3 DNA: TGCGCCAGCAGCTACGGGACGGGTGGATACGAGCAGTACTTC

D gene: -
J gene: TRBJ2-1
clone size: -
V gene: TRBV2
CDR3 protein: CASRGGNEQFF
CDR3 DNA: TGTGCCAGCCGAGGGGGCAATGAGCAGTTCTTC

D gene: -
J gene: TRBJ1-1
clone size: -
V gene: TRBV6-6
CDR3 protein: CASSPLPSGLTEAFF
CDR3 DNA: TGTGCCAGCAGTCCTTTGCCCTCGGGTCTCACTGAAGCTTTCTTT

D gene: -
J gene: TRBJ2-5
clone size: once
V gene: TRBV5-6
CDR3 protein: CASSLSLQETQYF
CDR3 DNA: TGTGCCAGCAGCTTGTCTCTCCAAGAGACCCAGTACTTC

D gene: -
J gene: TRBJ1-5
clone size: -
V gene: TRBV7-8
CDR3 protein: CASSLDLAGDQPQHF
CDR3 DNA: TGTGCCAGCAGCTTAGATTTGGCAGGGGATCAGCCCCAGCATTTT

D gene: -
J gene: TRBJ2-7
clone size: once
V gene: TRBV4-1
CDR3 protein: CASSQAEVPTYEQYF
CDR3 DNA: TGCGCCAGCAGCCAAGCTGAAGTTCCGACCTACGAGCAGTACTTC

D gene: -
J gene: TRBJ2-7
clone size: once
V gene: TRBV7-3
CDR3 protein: CASSSPTSREQYF
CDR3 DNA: TGTGCCAGCAGCTCACCCACTAGCCGGGAGCAGTACTTC

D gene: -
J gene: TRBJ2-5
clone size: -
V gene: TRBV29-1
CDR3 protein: CSVDATQGYSLETQYF
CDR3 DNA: TGCAGCGTTGATGCCACACAGGGTTACTCGCTGGAGACCCAGTACTTC

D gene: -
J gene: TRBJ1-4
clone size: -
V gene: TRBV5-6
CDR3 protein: CASSLGGLNEKLFF
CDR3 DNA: TGTGCCAGCAGCTTGGGAGGCCTTAATGAAAAACTGTTTTTT

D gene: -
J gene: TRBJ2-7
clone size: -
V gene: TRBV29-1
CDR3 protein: CSVGDWVYEQYF
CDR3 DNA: TGCAGCGTTGGAGACTGGGTCTACGAGCAGTACTTC

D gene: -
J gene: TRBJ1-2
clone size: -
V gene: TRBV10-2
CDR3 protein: CASSESAIKNGYTF
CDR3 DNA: TGCGCCAGCAGTGAGTCGGCAATAAAGAATGGCTACACCTTC

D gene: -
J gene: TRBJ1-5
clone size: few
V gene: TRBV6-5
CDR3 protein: CASSPGLASNQPQHF
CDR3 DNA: TGTGCCAGCAGTCCGGGGCTGGCGAGCAATCAGCCCCAGCATTTT

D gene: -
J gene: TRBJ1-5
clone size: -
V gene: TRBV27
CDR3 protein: CASSSGVHQPQHF
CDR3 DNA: TGTGCCAGCAGTTCAGGGGTCCATCAGCCCCAGCATTTT

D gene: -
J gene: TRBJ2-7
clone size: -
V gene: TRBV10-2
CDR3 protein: CASSGTYEQYF
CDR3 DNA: TGCGCCAGCAGCGGGACCTACGAGCAGTACTTC

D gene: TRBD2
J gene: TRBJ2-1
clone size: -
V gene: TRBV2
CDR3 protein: CASSEARAGGNNEQFF
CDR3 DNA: TGTGCCAGCAGTGAAGCTCGGGCGGGAGGCAACAATGAGCAGTTCTTC

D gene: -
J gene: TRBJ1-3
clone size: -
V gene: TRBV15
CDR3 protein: CATSIGTGTSGNTIYF
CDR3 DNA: TGTGCCACCAGCATTGGTACAGGGACCTCTGGAAACACCATATATTTT